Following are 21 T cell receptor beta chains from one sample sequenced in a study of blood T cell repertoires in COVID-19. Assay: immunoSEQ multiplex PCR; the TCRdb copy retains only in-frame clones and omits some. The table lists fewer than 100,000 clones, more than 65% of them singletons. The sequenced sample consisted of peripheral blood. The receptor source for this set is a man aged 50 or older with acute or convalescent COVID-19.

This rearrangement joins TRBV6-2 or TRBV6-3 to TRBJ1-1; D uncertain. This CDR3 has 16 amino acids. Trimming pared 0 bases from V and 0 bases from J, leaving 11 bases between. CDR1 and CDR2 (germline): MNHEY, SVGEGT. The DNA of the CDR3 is TGTGCCAGCAGTTACTCGTCAGGTCGCATGAACACTGAAGCTTTCTTT. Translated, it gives CASSYSSGRMNTEAFF.

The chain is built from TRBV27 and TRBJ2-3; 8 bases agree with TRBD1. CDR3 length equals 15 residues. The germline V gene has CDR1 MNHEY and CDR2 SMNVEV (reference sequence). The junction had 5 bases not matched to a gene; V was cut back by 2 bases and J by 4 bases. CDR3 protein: CASSLADRESDTQYF. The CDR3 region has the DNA TGTGCCAGCAGTTTAGCGGACAGGGAATCAGATACGCAGTATTTT.

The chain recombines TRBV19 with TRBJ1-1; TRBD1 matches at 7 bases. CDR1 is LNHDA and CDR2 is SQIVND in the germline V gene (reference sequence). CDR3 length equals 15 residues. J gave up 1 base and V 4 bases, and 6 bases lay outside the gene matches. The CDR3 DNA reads TGTGCCAGTAGTAGCCGACAGGGACCGAACACTGAAGCTTTCTTT. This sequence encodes CASSSRQGPNTEAFF. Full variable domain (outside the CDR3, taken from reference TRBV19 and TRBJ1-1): DGGITQSPKYLFRKEGQNVTLSCEQNLNHDAMYWYRQDPGQGLRLIYYSQIVNDFQKGDIAEGYSVSREKKESFPLTVTSAQKNPTAFYLCASSSRQGPNTEAFFGQGTRLTVV.

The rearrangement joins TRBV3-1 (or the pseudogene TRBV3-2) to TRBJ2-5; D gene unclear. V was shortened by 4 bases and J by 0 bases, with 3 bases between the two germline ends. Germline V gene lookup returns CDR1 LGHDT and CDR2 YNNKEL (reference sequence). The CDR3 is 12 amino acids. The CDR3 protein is CASSPDQETQYF. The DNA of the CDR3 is TGTGCCAGCAGCCCAGACCAAGAGACCCAGTACTTC.

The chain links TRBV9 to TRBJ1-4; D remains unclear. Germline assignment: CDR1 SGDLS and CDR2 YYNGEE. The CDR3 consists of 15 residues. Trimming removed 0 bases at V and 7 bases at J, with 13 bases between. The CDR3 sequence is CASSVGRGISEKLFF. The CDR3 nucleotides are TGTGCCAGCAGCGTAGGTAGAGGGATAAGTGAAAAACTGTTTTTT.

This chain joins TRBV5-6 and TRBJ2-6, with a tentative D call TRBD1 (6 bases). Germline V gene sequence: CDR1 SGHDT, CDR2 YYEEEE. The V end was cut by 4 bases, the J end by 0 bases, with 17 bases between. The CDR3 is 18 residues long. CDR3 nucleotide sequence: TGTGCCAGCAGCCAGCCAGGGGCTTGGAGCTCTGGGGCCAACGTCCTGACTTTC. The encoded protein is CASSQPGAWSSGANVLTF.

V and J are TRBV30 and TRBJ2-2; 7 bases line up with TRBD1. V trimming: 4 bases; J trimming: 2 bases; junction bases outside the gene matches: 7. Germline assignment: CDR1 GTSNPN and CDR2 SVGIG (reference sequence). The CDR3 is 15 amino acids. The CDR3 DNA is TGTGCCTGGAACTTAGGACAGGTTAACACCGGGGAGCTGTTTTTT. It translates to CAWNLGQVNTGELFF.

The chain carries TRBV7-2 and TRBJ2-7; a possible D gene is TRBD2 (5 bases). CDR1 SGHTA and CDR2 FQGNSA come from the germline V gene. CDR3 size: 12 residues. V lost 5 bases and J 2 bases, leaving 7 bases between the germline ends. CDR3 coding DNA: TGTGCCAGCAGCCCTAGCCCCTACGAGCAGTACTTC. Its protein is CASSPSPYEQYF.

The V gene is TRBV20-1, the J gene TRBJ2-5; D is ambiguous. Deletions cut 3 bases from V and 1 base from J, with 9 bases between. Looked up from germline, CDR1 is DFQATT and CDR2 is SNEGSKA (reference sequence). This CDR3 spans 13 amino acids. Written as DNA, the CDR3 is TGCAGTGCTAGTGGCCGGTCCCAAGAGACCCAGTACTTC. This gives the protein CSASGRSQETQYF.

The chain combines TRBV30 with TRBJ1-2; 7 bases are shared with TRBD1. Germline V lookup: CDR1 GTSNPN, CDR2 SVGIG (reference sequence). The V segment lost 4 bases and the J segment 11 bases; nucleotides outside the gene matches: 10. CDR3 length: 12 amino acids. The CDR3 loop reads CAWKGGDSAYTF. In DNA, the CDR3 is TGTGCCTGGAAGGGCGGGGACAGTGCATACACCTTC. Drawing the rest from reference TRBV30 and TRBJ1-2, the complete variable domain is SQTIHQWPATLVQPVGSPLSLECTVEGTSNPNLYWYRQAAGRGLQLLFYSVGIGQISSEVPQNLSASRPQDRQFILSSKKLLLSDSGFYLCAWKGGDSAYTFGSGTRLTVV.

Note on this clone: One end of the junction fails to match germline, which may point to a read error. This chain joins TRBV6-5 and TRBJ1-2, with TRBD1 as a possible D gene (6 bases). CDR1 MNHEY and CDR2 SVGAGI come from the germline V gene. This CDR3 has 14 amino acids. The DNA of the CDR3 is TGTGCCAGCAGTAACTCAGGGGTTAACTATGGCTACACCTTC. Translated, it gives CASSNSGVNYGYTF.

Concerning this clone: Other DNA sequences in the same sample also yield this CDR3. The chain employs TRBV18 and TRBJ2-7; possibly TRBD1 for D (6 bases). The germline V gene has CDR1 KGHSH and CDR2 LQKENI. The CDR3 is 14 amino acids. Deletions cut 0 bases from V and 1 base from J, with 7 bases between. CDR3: CASSPPTGSYEQYF. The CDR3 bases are TGTGCCAGCTCACCACCGACAGGTTCCTACGAGCAGTACTTC.

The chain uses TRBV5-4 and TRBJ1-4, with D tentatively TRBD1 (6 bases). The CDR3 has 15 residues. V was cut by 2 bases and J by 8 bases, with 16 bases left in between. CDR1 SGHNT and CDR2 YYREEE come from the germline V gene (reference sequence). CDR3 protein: CASSLRQAGPEKLFF. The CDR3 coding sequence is TGTGCCAGCAGCTTAAGACAGGCAGGGCCGGAAAAACTGTTTTTT.

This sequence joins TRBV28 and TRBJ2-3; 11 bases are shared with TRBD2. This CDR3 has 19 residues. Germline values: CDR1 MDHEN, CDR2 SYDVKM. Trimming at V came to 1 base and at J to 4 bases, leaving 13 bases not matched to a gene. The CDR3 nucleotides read TGTGCCAGCAGTTTATTCCGCCGACTAGCGGGAAGCGAGGCAGATACGCAGTATTTT. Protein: CASSLFRRLAGSEADTQYF.

The CDR3 DNA follows: TGTGCCAGCAGTCTTTCCGGGACAGCTCTGACAGATACGCAGTATTTT. Residues: CASSLSGTALTDTQYF. This chain joins TRBV27 and TRBJ2-3; 7 nucleotides agree with TRBD1. The trim removed 5 bases at V and 3 bases at J, leaving 11 bases unmatched. CDR3 length: 16 residues. Germline loops: CDR1 MNHEY, CDR2 SMNVEV (reference sequence).

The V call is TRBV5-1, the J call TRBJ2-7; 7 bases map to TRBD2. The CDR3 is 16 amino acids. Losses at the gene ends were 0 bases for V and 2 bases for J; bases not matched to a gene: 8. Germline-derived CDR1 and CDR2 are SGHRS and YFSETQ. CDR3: CASSLDVWEGTYEQYF. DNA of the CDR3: TGCGCCAGCAGCTTGGATGTCTGGGAGGGAACCTACGAGCAGTACTTC. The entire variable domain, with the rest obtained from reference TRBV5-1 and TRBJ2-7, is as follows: KAGVTQTPRYLIKTRGQQVTLSCSPISGHRSVSWYQQTPGQGLQFLFEYFSETQRNKGNFPGRFSGRQFSNSRSEMNVSTLELGDSALYLCASSLDVWEGTYEQYFGPGTRLTVT.

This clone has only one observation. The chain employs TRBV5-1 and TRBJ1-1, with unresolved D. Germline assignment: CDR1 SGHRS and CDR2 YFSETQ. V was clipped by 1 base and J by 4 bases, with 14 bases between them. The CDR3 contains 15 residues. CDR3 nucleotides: TGCGCCAGCAGCTTGTCGGGAGCTTATAGCACTGAAGCTTTCTTT. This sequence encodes CASSLSGAYSTEAFF.

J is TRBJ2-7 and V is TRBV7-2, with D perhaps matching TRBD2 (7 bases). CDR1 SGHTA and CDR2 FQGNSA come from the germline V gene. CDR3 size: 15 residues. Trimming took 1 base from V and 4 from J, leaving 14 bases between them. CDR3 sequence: CASSLGQGRGYEQYF. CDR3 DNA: TGTGCCAGCAGCTTAGGGCAGGGGCGGGGGTACGAGCAGTACTTC. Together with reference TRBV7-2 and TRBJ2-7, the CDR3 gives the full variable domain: GAGVSQSPSNKVTEKGKDVELRCDPISGHTALYWYRQSLGQGLEFLIYFQGNSAPDKSGLPSDRFSAERTGGSVSTLTIQRTQQEDSAVYLCASSLGQGRGYEQYFGPGTRLTVT.

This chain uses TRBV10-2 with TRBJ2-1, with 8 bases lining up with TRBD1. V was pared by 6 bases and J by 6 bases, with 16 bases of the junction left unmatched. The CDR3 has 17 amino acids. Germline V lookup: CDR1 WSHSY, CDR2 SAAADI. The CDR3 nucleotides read TGCGCCAGCAGCTACGACAGGGGAAATACTTCGGCCAATGAGCAGTTCTTC. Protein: CASSYDRGNTSANEQFF.

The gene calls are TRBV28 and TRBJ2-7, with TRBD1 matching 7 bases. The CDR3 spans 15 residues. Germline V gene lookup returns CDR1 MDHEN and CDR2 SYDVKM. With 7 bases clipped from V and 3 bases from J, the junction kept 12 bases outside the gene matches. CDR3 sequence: CASTFGRDSFYEQYF. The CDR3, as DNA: TGTGCCAGCACCTTCGGCCGGGACAGTTTCTACGAGCAGTACTTC.

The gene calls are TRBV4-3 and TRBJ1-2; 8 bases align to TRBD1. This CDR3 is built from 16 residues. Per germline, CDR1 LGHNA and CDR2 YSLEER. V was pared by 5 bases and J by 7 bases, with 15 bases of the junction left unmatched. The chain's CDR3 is CASSLSTGVGGGGYTF. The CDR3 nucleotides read TGCGCCAGCAGCTTATCGACAGGGGTCGGTGGTGGTGGCTACACCTTC.